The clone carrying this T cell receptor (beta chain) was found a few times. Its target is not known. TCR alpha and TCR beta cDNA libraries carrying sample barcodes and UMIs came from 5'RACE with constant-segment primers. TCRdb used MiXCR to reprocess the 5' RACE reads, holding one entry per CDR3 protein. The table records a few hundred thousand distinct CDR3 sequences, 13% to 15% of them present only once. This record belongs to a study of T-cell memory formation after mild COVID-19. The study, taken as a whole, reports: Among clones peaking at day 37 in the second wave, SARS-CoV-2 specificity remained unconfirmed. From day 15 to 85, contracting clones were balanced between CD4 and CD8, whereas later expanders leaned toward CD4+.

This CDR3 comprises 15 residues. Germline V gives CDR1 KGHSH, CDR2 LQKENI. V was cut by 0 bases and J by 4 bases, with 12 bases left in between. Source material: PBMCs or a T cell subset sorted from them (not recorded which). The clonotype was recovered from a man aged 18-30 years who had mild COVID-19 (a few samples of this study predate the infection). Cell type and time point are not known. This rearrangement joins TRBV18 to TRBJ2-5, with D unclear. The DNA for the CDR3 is TGTGCCAGCTCACCACCGAGCAGATTTGGAGAGACCCAGTACTTC. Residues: CASSPPSRFGETQYF.